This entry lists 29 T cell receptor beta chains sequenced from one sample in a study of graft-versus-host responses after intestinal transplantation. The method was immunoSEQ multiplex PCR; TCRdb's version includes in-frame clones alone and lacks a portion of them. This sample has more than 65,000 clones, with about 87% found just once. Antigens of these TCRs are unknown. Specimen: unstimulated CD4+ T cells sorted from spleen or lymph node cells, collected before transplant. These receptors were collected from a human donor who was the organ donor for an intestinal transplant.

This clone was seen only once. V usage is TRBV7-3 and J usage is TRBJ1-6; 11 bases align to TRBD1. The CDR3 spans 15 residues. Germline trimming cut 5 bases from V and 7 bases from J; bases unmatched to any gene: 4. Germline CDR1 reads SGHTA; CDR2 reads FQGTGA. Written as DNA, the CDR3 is TGTGCCAGCAGCCTGGACAGGGGGCGGAATTCACCCCTCCACTTT. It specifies CASSLDRGRNSPLHF.

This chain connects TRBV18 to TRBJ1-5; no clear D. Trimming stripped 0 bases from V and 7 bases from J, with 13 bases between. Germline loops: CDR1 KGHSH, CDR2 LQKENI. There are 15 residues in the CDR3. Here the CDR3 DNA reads TGTGCCAGCTCACCACCCGGAGGAGTGGGCCAGCCCCAGCATTTT. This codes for CASSPPGGVGQPQHF. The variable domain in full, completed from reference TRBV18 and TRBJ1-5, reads NAGVMQNPRHLVRRRGQEARLRCSPMKGHSHVYWYRQLPEEGLKFMVYLQKENIIDESGMPKERFSAEFPKEGPSILRIQQVVRGDSAAYFCASSPPGGVGQPQHFGDGTRLSIL.

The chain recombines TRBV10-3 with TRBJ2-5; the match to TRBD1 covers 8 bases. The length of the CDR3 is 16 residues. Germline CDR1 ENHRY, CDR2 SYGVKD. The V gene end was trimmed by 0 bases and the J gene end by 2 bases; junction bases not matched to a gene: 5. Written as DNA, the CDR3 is TGTGCCATCAGTGAGTCCCAGGGGGCTATTCAAGAGACCCAGTACTTC. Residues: CAISESQGAIQETQYF.

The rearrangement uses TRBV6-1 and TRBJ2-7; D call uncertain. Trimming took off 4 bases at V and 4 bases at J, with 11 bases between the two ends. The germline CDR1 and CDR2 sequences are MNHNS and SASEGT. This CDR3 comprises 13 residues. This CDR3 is CASSVRLDYEQYV. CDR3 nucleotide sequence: TGTGCCAGCAGTGTCAGGCTTGATTACGAGCAGTACGTC.

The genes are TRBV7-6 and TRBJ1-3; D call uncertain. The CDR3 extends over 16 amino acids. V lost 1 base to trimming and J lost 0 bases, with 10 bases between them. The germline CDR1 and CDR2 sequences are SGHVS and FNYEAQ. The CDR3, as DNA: TGTGCCAGCAGCTTAGATACAGCCCACTCTGGAAACACCATATATTTT. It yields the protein CASSLDTAHSGNTIYF.

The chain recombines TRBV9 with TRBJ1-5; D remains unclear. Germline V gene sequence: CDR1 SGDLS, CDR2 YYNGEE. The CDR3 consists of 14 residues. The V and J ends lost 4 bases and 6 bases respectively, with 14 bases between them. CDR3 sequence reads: CASSPLHSGQPQHF. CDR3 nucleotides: TGTGCCAGCAGCCCACTCCATTCTGGTCAGCCCCAGCATTTT.

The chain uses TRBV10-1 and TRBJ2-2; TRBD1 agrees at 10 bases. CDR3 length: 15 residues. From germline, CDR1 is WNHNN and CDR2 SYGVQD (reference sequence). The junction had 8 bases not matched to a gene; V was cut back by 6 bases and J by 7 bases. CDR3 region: CASRDRDRGGGELFF. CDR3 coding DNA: TGCGCCAGCAGAGACCGGGACAGGGGTGGCGGGGAGCTGTTTTTT.

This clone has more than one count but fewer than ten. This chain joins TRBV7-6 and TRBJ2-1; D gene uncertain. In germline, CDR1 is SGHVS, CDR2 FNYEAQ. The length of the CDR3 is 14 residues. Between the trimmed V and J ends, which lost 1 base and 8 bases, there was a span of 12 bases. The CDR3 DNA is TGTGCCAGCAGCTTAGAACTAAGCAAACATGAGCAGTTCTTC. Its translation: CASSLELSKHEQFF. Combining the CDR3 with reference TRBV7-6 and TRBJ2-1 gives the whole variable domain GAGVSQSPRYKVTKRGQDVALRCDPISGHVSLYWYRQALGQGPEFLTYFNYEAQQDKSGLPNDRFSAERPEGSISTLTIQRTEQRDSAMYRCASSLELSKHEQFFGPGTRLTVL.

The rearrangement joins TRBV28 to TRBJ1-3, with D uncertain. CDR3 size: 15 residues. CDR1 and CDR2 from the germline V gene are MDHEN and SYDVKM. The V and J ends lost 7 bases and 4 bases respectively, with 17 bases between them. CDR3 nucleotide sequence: TGTGCCAGCACCCTCTTGGCAACACTAGGAAACACCATATATTTT. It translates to CASTLLATLGNTIYF. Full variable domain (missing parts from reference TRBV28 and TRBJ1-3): DVKVTQSSRYLVKRTGEKVFLECVQDMDHENMFWYRQDPGLGLRLIYFSYDVKMKEKGDIPEGYSVSREKKERFSLILESASTNQTSMYLCASTLLATLGNTIYFGEGSWLTVV.

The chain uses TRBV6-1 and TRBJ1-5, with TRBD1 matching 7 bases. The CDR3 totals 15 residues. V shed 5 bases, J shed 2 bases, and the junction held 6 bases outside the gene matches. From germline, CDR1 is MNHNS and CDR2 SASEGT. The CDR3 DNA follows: TGTGCCAGCAGTACTGACAGGGAGGGCAATCAGCCCCAGCATTTT. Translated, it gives CASSTDREGNQPQHF.

The DNA of the CDR3 is TGTGCCATCAGTGTTCGCCGGGACTCGGGTCCGGAGACCCAGTACTTC. It translates to CAISVRRDSGPETQYF. The rearrangement links TRBV10-3 to TRBJ2-5; D is possibly TRBD2 (6 bases). The V gene lost 4 bases and the J gene lost 5 bases, with 20 bases spanning the gap. Germline lookup yields CDR1 ENHRY and CDR2 SYGVKD. This CDR3 is 16 amino acids long.

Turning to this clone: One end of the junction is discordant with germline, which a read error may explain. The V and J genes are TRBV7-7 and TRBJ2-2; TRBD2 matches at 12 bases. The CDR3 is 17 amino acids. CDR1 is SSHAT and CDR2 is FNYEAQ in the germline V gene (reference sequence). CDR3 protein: CASSRGLAGLYTGELFF. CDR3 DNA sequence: TGTGCTAGCAGCCGAGGACTAGCGGGGCTTTACACCGGGGAGCTGTTTTTT.

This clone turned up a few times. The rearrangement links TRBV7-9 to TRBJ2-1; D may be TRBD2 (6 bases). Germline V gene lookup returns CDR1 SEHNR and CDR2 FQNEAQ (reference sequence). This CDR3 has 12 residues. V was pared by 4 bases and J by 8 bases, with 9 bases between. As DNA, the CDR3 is TGTGCCAGCAGCTCCACGGGAGATGAGCAGTTCTTC. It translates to CASSSTGDEQFF.

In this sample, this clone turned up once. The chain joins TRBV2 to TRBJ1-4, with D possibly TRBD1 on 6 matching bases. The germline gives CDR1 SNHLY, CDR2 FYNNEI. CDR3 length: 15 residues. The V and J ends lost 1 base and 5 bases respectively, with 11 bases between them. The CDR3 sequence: CASSEEGQGNEKLFF. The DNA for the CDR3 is TGTGCCAGCAGTGAAGAGGGTCAGGGGAATGAAAAACTGTTTTTT.

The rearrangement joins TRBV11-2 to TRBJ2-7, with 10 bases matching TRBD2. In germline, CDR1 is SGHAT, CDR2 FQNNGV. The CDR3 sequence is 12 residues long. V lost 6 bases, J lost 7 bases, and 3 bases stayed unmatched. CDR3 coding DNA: TGTGCCAGCAGTCTACTAGCGGGGGAGCAGTACGTC. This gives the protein CASSLLAGEQYV.

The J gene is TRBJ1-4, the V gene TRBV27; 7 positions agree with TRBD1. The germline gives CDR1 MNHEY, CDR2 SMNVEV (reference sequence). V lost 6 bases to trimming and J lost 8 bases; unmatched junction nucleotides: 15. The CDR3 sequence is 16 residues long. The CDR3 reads CASSTTETGSREKLFF. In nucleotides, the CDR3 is TGTGCCAGCAGCACTACTGAGACAGGGTCAAGGGAAAAACTGTTTTTT.

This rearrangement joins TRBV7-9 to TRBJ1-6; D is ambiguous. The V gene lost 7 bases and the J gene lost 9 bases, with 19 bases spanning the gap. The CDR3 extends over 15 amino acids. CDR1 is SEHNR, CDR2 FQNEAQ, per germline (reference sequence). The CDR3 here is CASTPTAGSLSPLHF. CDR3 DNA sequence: TGTGCCAGCACCCCGACTGCGGGGTCCCTTTCACCCCTCCACTTT.

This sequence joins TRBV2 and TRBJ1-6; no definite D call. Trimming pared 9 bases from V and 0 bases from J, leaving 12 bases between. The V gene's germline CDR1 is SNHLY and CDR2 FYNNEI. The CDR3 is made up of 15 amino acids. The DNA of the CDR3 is TGTGCCAGTCGAATACAGAGCTCCTATAATTCACCCCTCCACTTT. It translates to CASRIQSSYNSPLHF.

This CDR3 is CASSFRGQGTFTDTQYF. CDR3 nucleotide sequence: TGTGCCAGCAGTTTTAGGGGACAGGGAACATTCACAGATACGCAGTATTTT. The V call is TRBV27, the J call TRBJ2-3; 9 bases fit TRBD1. Trimming removed 3 bases from V and 2 bases from J; junction bases left unmatched: 9. The V gene's germline CDR1 is MNHEY and CDR2 SMNVEV (reference sequence). The CDR3 extends over 17 amino acids.

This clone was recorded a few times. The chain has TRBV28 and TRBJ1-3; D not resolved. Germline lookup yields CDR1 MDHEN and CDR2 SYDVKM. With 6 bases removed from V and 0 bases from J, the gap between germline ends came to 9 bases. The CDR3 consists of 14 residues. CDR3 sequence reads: CASSSPSSGNTIYF. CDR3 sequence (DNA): TGTGCCAGCAGCTCACCTAGCTCTGGAAACACCATATATTTT.

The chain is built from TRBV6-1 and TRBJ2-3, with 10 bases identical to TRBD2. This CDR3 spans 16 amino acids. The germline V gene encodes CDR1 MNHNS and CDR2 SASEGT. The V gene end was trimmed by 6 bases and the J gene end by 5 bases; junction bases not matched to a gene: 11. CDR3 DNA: TGTGCCAGCAGGGAAAGCAGCGGGGGGGCGGTAGATACGCAGTATTTT. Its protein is CASRESSGGAVDTQYF.

The CDR3 nucleotides are TGTGCCAGCAGTTTCCGGGGGTACTCCTACAATGAGCAGTTCTTC. It codes for CASSFRGYSYNEQFF. The chain uses TRBV28 and TRBJ2-1, with a tentative D call TRBD2 (6 bases). The germline V and J ends were trimmed by 3 bases and 0 bases, with 9 bases remaining between them. The germline V gene has CDR1 MDHEN and CDR2 SYDVKM. The length of the CDR3 is 15 residues.

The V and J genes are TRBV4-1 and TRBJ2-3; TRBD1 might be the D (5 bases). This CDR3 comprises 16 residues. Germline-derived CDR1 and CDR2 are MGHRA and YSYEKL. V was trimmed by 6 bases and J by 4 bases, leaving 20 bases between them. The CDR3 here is CASRPLVGRDSDTQYF. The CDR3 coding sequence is TGCGCCAGCAGACCCCTTGTGGGCAGGGATTCAGATACGCAGTATTTT.

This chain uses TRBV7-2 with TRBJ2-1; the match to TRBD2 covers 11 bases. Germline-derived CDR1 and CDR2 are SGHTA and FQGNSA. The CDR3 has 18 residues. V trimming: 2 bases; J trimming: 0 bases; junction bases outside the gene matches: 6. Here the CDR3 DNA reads TGTGCCAGCAGCTTAAGTACTAGCGGGGGAGGCTCCTACAATGAGCAGTTCTTC. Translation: CASSLSTSGGGSYNEQFF.

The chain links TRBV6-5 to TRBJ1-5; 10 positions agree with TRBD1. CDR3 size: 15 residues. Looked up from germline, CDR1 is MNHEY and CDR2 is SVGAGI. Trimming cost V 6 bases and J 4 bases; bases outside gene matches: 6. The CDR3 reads CASRPPGQGNQPQHF. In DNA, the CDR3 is TGTGCCAGCAGACCACCGGGACAGGGGAATCAGCCCCAGCATTTT.

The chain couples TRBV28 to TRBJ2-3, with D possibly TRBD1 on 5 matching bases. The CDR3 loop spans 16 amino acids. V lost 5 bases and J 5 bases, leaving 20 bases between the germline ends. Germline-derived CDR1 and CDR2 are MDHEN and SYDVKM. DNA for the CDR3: TGTGCCAGCAGTCCGATACAGGAAGAGCAGAGAGATACGCAGTATTTT. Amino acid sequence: CASSPIQEEQRDTQYF.

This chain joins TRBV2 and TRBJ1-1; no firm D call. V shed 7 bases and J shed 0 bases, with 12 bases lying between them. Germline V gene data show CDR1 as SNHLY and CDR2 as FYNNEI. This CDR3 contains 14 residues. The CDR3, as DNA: TGTGCCAGCACCCTGACACCCTTGAACACTGAAGCTTTCTTT. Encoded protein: CASTLTPLNTEAFF.

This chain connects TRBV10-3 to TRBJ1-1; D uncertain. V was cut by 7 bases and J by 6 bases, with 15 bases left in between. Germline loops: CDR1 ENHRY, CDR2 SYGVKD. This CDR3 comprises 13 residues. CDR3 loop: CAITAARLAEAFF. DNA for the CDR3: TGTGCCATCACCGCGGCAAGGCTCGCTGAAGCTTTCTTT.

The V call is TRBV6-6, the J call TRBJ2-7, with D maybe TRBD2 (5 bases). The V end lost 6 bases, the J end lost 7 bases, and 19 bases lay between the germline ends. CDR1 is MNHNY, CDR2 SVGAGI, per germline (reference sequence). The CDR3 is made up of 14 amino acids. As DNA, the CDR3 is TGTGCCAGCAGCCAGCTACCCGAAAGGAGGGAGCAGTACGTC. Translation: CASSQLPERREQYV.